The T cell receptor (beta chain) described here comes from a study of control samples from healthy donors and cancer patients (dated by TCRdb to about 2020). CDR1 and CDR2, looked up from the germline V gene, are SGHTA and FQGNSA. V is cut back by 1 base and J by 0 bases, with 5 bases in the junction unmatched. From cysteine to phenylalanine, the CDR3 is 17 amino acids long. Just CDR3 DNA is preserved here, 51 bases in frame from base 1. Libraries were built with the immunoSEQ multiplex PCR assay. TCRdb took this table from immuneACCESS and kept in-frame rearrangements with V and J called. Such tables lack part of the clones; where checked against another copy, unresolved V genes explain under half of the gap, and the rest is unexplained. The sample contains about 150,000 clones, over 90% of them found a single time. Around 2.5% of the sample lies in the top ten. In this sample, this clone turned up once. Its target antigen remains unknown. The record has no base qualities; no much larger clone is one base away.

The TCR comes from a man between 45 and 60 years old in good health. The specimen sequenced was blood. This chain is built from TRBV7-2 and TRBJ1-5; 8 junctional bases match TRBD1. The nucleotide sequence is given as TGTGCCAGCAGCTTAGTGGCAGGGGGCTATAGCAATCAGCCCCAGCATTTT. Its translation reads: CASSLVAGGYSNQPQHF.